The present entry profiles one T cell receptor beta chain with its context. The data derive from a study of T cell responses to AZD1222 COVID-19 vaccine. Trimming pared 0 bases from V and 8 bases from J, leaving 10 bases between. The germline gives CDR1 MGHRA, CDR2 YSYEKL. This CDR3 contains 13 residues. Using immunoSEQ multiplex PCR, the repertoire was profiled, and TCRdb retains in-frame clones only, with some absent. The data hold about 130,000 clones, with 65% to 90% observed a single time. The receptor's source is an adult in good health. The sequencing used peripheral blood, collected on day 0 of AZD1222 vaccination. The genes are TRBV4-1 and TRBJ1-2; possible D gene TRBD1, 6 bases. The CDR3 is CASSQDLDRGYTF. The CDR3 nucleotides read TGCGCCAGCAGCCAAGATCTCGACAGGGGCTACACCTTC.